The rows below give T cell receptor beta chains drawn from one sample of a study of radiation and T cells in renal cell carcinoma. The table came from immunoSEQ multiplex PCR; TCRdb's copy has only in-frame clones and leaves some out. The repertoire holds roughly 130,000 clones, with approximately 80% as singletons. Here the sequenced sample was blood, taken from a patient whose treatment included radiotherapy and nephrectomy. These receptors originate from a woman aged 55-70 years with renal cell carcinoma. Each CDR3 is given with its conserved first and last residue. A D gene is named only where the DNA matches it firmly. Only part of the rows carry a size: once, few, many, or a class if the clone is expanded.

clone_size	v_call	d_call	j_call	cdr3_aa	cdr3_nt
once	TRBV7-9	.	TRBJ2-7	CASSQSWRSYEQYF	TGTGCCAGCAGCCAATCCTGGAGATCCTACGAGCAGTACTTC
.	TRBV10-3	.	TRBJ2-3	CAISERGHTQYF	TGTGCCATCAGTGAGCGGGGCCATACGCAGTATTTT
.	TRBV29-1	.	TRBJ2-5	CSVKQVDETQYF	TGCAGCGTAAAACAGGTGGATGAGACCCAGTACTTC
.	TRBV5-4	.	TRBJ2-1	CASSLETYPAEQFF	TGTGCCAGCAGCTTGGAGACCTATCCCGCTGAGCAGTTCTTC
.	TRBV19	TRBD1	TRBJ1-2	CASGDRPHLYGYTF	TGTGCCAGTGGGGACAGGCCTCATCTTTATGGCTACACCTTC
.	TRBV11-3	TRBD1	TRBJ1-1	CASSLGQGREAFF	TGTGCCAGCAGCTTAGGACAGGGGCGTGAAGCTTTCTTT
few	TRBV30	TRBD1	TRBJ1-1	CAWTQTGDTEAFF	TGTGCCTGGACACAGACAGGGGACACTGAAGCTTTCTTT
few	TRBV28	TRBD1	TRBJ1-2	CASSLSGGNYGYTF	TGTGCCAGCAGTTTATCAGGGGGCAACTATGGCTACACCTTC
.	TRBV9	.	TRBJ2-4	CASSVATGRKNIQYF	TGTGCCAGCAGCGTAGCTACAGGTCGCAAAAACATTCAGTACTTC
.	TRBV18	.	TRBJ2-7	CASSPILGGHSYEQYF	TGTGCCAGCTCACCCATACTGGGGGGCCACTCCTACGAGCAGTACTTC
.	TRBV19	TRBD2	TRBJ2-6	CASLSTSGVLGGANVLTF	TGTGCCAGCCTATCGACTAGCGGGGTACTGGGAGGGGCCAACGTCCTGACTTTC
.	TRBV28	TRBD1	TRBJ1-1	CASSLQGQGAGWGTEAFF	TGTGCCAGCAGTTTACAGGGACAGGGGGCCGGGTGGGGCACTGAAGCTTTCTTT
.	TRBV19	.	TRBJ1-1	CASSPRTGTPNTEAFF	TGTGCCAGTAGTCCCCGAACCGGGACACCGAACACTGAAGCTTTCTTT
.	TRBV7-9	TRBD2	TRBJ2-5	CASSFGLGIETQYF	TGTGCCAGCAGCTTCGGACTAGGGATCGAGACCCAGTACTTC
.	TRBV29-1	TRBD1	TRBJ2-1	CSVGGTGSNEQFF	TGCAGCGTTGGGGGGACAGGGAGTAATGAGCAGTTCTTC
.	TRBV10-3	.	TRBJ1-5	CAITDNSNQPQHF	TGTGCCATCACGGACAATAGCAATCAGCCCCAGCATTTT
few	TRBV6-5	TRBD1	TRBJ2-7	CASSRRDSPSYEQYF	TGTGCCAGCAGTCGCCGGGACAGTCCCTCCTACGAGCAGTACTTC
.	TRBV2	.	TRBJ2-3	CASSGDISTDTQYF	TGTGCCAGCAGTGGGGACATCAGCACAGATACGCAGTATTTT
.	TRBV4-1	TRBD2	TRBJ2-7	CASSQEGGVAGVKEQYF	TGCGCCAGCAGCCAAGAGGGGGGGGTAGCGGGAGTGAAAGAGCAGTACTTC
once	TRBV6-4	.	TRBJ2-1	CASSEVLTPTAEQFF	TGTGCCAGCAGTGAGGTGCTTACCCCCACCGCTGAGCAGTTCTTC
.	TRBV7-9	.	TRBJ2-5	CASSPGRFSQETQYF	TGTGCCAGCAGCCCCGGGCGGTTTAGTCAAGAGACCCAGTACTTC
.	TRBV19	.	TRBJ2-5	CASSTGALDGVETQYF	TGTGCCAGTAGTACCGGAGCACTAGATGGGGTTGAGACCCAGTACTTC
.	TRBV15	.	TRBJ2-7	CATPGATYEQYF	TGTGCCACCCCGGGGGCCACCTACGAGCAGTACTTC
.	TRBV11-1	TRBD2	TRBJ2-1	CASSSPSGGAGHEQFF	TGTGCCAGCAGCAGCCCTAGCGGGGGGGCGGGCCATGAGCAGTTCTTC
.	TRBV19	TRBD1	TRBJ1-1	CASSDTGAGGNTEAFF	TGTGCCAGTAGTGATACAGGGGCCGGGGGGAACACTGAAGCTTTCTTT
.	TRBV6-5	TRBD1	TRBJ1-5	CASSHRDRANQPQHF	TGTGCCAGCAGTCACCGGGACAGGGCAAATCAGCCCCAGCATTTT
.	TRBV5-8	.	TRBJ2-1	CASSLATQLLYNEQFF	TGTGCCAGCAGCTTGGCCACACAGCTTCTCTACAATGAGCAGTTCTTC
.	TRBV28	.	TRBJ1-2	CASTPWGVVANYGYTF	TGTGCCAGCACACCTTGGGGGGTGGTAGCTAACTATGGCTACACCTTC
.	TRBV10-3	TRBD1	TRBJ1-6	CAIGQGTGSPLHF	TGTGCCATAGGACAGGGAACGGGGTCACCCCTCCACTTT
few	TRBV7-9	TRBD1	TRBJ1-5	CASSPSGQDQPQHF	TGTGCCAGCAGCCCCTCGGGACAGGATCAGCCCCAGCATTTT
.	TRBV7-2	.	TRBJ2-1	CASSHGSYNEQFF	TGTGCCAGCAGCCACGGGTCCTACAATGAGCAGTTCTTC
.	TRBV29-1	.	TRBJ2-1	CSVPEGFGEQFF	TGCAGCGTCCCGGAGGGTTTCGGTGAGCAGTTCTTC